Below are 5 T cell receptor beta chains sequenced from a single sample in a study of tumor-infiltrating lymphocytes in oesophageal squamous cell carcinoma. TCRdb independently ran MiXCR on the PCR reads; one entry per CDR3 protein. The sample shows approximately 9,700 distinct CDR3 sequences, approximately 50% of them seen only once. The sample comprised esophageal tumor tissue. The receptor set was obtained from a female donor with esophageal squamous cell carcinoma.

By sample fraction, this clonotype is medium-sized (0.01 to 0.1%). The chain uses TRBV28 and TRBJ2-1; D is uncertain. The CDR3 is 17 residues long. Germline V gene sequence: CDR1 MDHEN, CDR2 SYDVKM. V dropped 2 bases and J dropped 4 bases, with 18 bases sitting between them. CDR3 DNA sequence: TGTGCCAGCAGTTTACCCGGAACCCTCGCGTTTTACAATGAGCAGTTCTTC. Amino acid sequence: CASSLPGTLAFYNEQFF.

This clonotype was picked up one time. The CDR3 DNA reads TGTGCCAGCAGCTTCGCCGGGACAGATAATTCACCCCTCCACTTT. As protein: CASSFAGTDNSPLHF. The chain uses TRBV7-2 and TRBJ2-5; TRBD1 aligns across 7 bases. Near its end, the DNA agrees better with TRBJ1-6, so the J call may be wrong. This CDR3 has 15 residues. The germline V gene has CDR1 SGHTA and CDR2 FQGNSA.

The chain carries TRBV12-3 or TRBV12-4 and TRBJ2-7; 10 bases align to TRBD2. Near its end, the DNA agrees better with TRBJ2-1, so the J call may be wrong. The CDR3 extends over 14 amino acids. In DNA, the CDR3 is TGTGCCAGCAGTTTTACGAGACTAGCGGGCGAGCAGTTCTTC. It translates to CASSFTRLAGEQFF.

This chain connects TRBV7-6 to TRBJ2-5, with 7 bases identical to TRBD2. Germline V gene sequence: CDR1 SGHVS, CDR2 FNYEAQ. There are 16 residues in the CDR3. V was clipped by 1 base and J by 11 bases; unmatched bases: 16. CDR3 protein: CASSLGGRASYNEQYF. The CDR3 DNA sequence: TGTGCCAGCAGCTTAGGTGGGAGGGCCTCATACAATGAGCAGTACTTC.

Notes on this clonotype: Being one base from a much bigger clone, this may be a read error. The rearrangement links TRBV27 to TRBJ2-1, with D possibly matching TRBD1 (5 bases). The germline CDR1 and CDR2 sequences are MNHEY and SMNVEV (reference sequence). Trimming pared 1 base from V and 10 bases from J, leaving 11 bases between. The CDR3 extends over 13 amino acids. In DNA, the CDR3 is TGTGCCAGCAGTTTATTGGGTAAGGGGGAGCAGTTCTTC. This sequence encodes CASSLLGKGEQFF.